The TCR beta chain described here comes from a study of blood T cell repertoires in COVID-19. With 5 bases clipped from V and 3 bases from J, the junction kept 13 bases outside the gene matches. This CDR3 region has 17 residues. The germline V gene encodes CDR1 SGHTA and CDR2 FQGTGA. Original data processing: Amplification of reference gene primers was used by the study to estimate nucleated cell counts. Clones were read by immunoSEQ multiplex PCR, and TCRdb kept only the in-frame ones, dropping some. V and J calls and clone size follow that table, whereas D and trimming were derived from the DNA. The table lists 250,000 to 400,000 clones, around 84% of them singletons. Residents of 24 US areas, aged about 18 to 95 years, made up the participants. Grouping used clinical history reported by participants in a survey and questionnaire. Someone with COVID-19 had been met by exposed participants within 2 weeks before study entry.

The rearrangement joins TRBV7-3 to TRBJ2-1; 7 bases map to TRBD2. This clonotype was obtained from a woman in her thirties who had been exposed to COVID-19. The sequencing sample was made of PBMCs or T cells enriched from blood (not recorded which). The CDR3: CASSPPEAGLSYNEQFF. In DNA, the CDR3 is TGTGCCAGCAGCCCCCCCGAAGCGGGGCTCAGCTACAATGAGCAGTTCTTC.